One and the same sample provided the 30 T cell receptor beta chains below, sequenced in a study of a mutant IDH1 vaccine in newly diagnosed glioma. Only in-frame clones appear in the TCRdb table, and some are missing; sequencing was by immunoSEQ multiplex PCR. This table has fewer than 70,000 clones, 75% to 90% appearing once. Time point here: week 5, during vaccination. Vaccination used 300 ug of mutant IDH1 20-mer peptide per dose, with topical imiquimod. These TCRs' antigens remain unknown. The sequences come from PBMCs, collected from a glioma patient whose treatment included an IDH1 peptide vaccine. Receptors originate from a woman between 35 and 50 years old with glioma.

This clone has only one observation. The rearrangement uses TRBV9 and TRBJ2-7; no clear D. The V end lost 1 base, the J end lost 2 bases, and 10 bases lay between the germline ends. CDR3 length: 14 amino acids. Germline-derived CDR1 and CDR2 are SGDLS and YYNGEE. The CDR3 loop reads CASSVSFKAYEQYF. The CDR3 nucleotides read TGTGCCAGCAGCGTATCCTTCAAAGCCTACGAGCAGTACTTC.

The chain joins TRBV10-1 to TRBJ1-2, with 8 bases identical to TRBD1. The CDR3 has 13 residues. Germline V lookup: CDR1 WNHNN, CDR2 SYGVQD (reference sequence). Germline trimming cut 3 bases from V and 8 bases from J; bases unmatched to any gene: 5. Here the CDR3 reads CASSEGQGKGYTF. CDR3 in DNA: TGCGCCAGCAGTGAAGGACAGGGAAAAGGCTACACCTTC.

The chain combines TRBV4-1 with TRBJ2-7; no firm D call. The CDR3 sequence is 16 residues long. Per germline, CDR1 MGHRA and CDR2 YSYEKL. Trimming took 0 bases from V and 0 from J, leaving 12 bases between them. CDR3 sequence: CASSQEGRTSSYEQYF. The CDR3 DNA reads TGCGCCAGCAGCCAAGAAGGCAGGACGAGCTCCTACGAGCAGTACTTC.

The CDR3 sequence: CASSLDAQTYEQYF. CDR3 bases: TGCGCCAGCAGCTTGGATGCACAAACCTACGAGCAGTACTTC. This sequence joins TRBV5-1 and TRBJ2-7; D not resolved. There are 14 residues in the CDR3. V lost 0 bases and J 2 bases, leaving 9 bases between the germline ends. Germline CDR1 SGHRS, CDR2 YFSETQ.

The chain employs TRBV2 and TRBJ2-4; 8 bases line up with TRBD2. With V trimmed by 6 bases and J by 0 bases, 4 bases remained unmatched. The CDR3 runs to 15 residues. Germline lookup yields CDR1 SNHLY and CDR2 FYNNEI. In nucleotides, the CDR3 is TGTGCCAGCAGAAGAGCGGGAGAAGCCAAAAACATTCAGTACTTC. It codes for CASRRAGEAKNIQYF.

The genes are TRBV19 and TRBJ1-1; weak D call: TRBD1 (5 bases). The CDR3 runs to 14 residues. Germline V gene lookup returns CDR1 LNHDA and CDR2 SQIVND (reference sequence). With 3 bases removed from V and 5 bases from J, the gap between germline ends came to 13 bases. The CDR3 protein is CASSIMDRGTEAFF. The CDR3 region has the DNA TGTGCCAGTAGTATCATGGATCGGGGGACTGAAGCTTTCTTT.

This rearrangement joins TRBV5-1 to TRBJ1-4; 7 bases are shared with TRBD1. The CDR3 is 13 amino acids. Germline assignment: CDR1 SGHRS and CDR2 YFSETQ. V shed 5 bases, J shed 5 bases, and the junction held 3 bases outside the gene matches. CDR3 sequence reads: CASRTGLNEKLFF. The CDR3 DNA follows: TGCGCCAGCAGGACAGGGTTAAATGAAAAACTGTTTTTT.

V is TRBV4-1 and J is TRBJ1-2; a weak D match, TRBD1 (6 bases). V lost 1 base to trimming and J lost 11 bases, with 14 bases between them. Looked up from germline, CDR1 is MGHRA and CDR2 is YSYEKL. The CDR3 runs 13 residues. Here the CDR3 reads CASSQGSRDKYTF. CDR3 bases: TGCGCCAGCAGCCAAGGAAGCCGGGACAAATACACCTTC.

The chain is built from TRBV6-6 and TRBJ2-3; D might be TRBD1 (6 bases). Trimming stripped 5 bases from V and 4 bases from J, with 16 bases between. CDR3 length: 15 residues. Germline-derived CDR1 and CDR2 are MNHNY and SVGAGI (reference sequence). CDR3 sequence (DNA): TGTGCCAGCAGTCCCCCGGGACACACGGCAGATACGCAGTATTTT. This translates into CASSPPGHTADTQYF.

This chain links TRBV4-1 with TRBJ2-7; 8 bases are a match to TRBD2. The ends lost 3 bases at V and 2 bases at J; junction bases unmatched: 3. The CDR3 covers 14 residues. CDR1 and CDR2 (germline): MGHRA, YSYEKL. In nucleotides, the CDR3 is TGCGCCAGCAGCCAGATACTAGCGGCCTACGAGCAGTACTTC. It encodes CASSQILAAYEQYF.

This sequence joins TRBV21-1 and TRBJ2-7; the table assigns TRBD1, which was not confirmed against the DNA. TRBV21-1 is described as a pseudogene. This CDR3 spans 16 amino acids. The CDR3: CASSKGGGTLSYEQYF. The CDR3 DNA sequence: TGTGCCAGCAGCAAAGGGGGTGGGACACTATCCTACGAGCAGTACTTC.

The J gene is TRBJ1-5, the V gene TRBV7-8; D is undetermined. This CDR3 spans 12 amino acids. Trimming removed 5 bases from V and 8 bases from J, with 10 bases in between. The germline V gene encodes CDR1 SGHVS and CDR2 FQNEAQ. The CDR3 protein is CASSRVMEPQHF. In nucleotides, the CDR3 is TGTGCCAGCAGCCGCGTGATGGAGCCCCAGCATTTT.

This sequence joins TRBV5-6 and TRBJ2-7; D is possibly TRBD1 or TRBD2 (6 bases each). The CDR3 length is 15 residues. The V gene lost 1 base and the J gene lost 3 bases, with 14 bases spanning the gap. Germline-derived CDR1 and CDR2 are SGHDT and YYEEEE. This chain's CDR3 is CASSLRGAVGYEQYF. The CDR3 region has the DNA TGTGCCAGCAGCTTGAGGGGGGCCGTGGGCTACGAGCAGTACTTC.

This clone was found a few times. The rearrangement links TRBV11-2 to TRBJ1-1, with a weak D call TRBD1 (6 bases). The germline V gene encodes CDR1 SGHAT and CDR2 FQNNGV. This CDR3 comprises 14 residues. Trimming took off 5 bases at V and 0 bases at J, with 10 bases between the two ends. The CDR3 here is CASSPGALNTEAFF. In nucleotides, the CDR3 is TGTGCCAGCAGCCCGGGGGCACTGAACACTGAAGCTTTCTTT. Combining the CDR3 with reference TRBV11-2 and TRBJ1-1 gives the whole variable domain EAGVAQSPRYKIIEKRQSVAFWCNPISGHATLYWYQQILGQGPKLLIQFQNNGVVDDSQLPKDRFSAERLKGVDSTLKIQPAKLEDSAVYLCASSPGALNTEAFFGQGTRLTVV.

This clone has a single count. The chain carries TRBV19 and TRBJ2-7, with TRBD1 identical over 7 bases. Germline V gene data show CDR1 as LNHDA and CDR2 as SQIVND (reference sequence). The V segment lost 5 bases and the J segment 0 bases; nucleotides outside the gene matches: 10. This CDR3 contains 16 residues. CDR3 sequence reads: CASSSEHRGASYEQYF. The CDR3 DNA sequence: TGTGCCAGTAGTTCGGAGCACAGGGGAGCCTCCTACGAGCAGTACTTC.

The chain carries TRBV6-5 and TRBJ1-4; maybe TRBD1 (5 bases). V was trimmed by 6 bases and J by 8 bases, leaving 16 bases between them. The germline V gene has CDR1 MNHEY and CDR2 SVGAGI. The CDR3 sequence is 14 residues long. For the CDR3, the DNA is TGTGCCAGCAGCCCCTCCAGGGTTAAGGAAAAACTGTTTTTT. Its protein is CASSPSRVKEKLFF.

Only a few counts were recorded for this clone. This sequence joins TRBV2 and TRBJ1-5; D unresolved. Per germline, CDR1 SNHLY and CDR2 FYNNEI. The CDR3 totals 15 residues. V lost 6 bases and J lost 7, with 19 bases in between. The CDR3 is CASSPRRWPEQPQHF. In nucleotides, the CDR3 is TGTGCCAGCAGCCCCCGGCGGTGGCCGGAGCAGCCCCAGCATTTT.

The chain employs TRBV7-8 and TRBJ2-1; 7 bases align to TRBD2. V trimming: 3 bases; J trimming: 4 bases; junction bases outside the gene matches: 3. Germline-derived CDR1 and CDR2 are SGHVS and FQNEAQ. The CDR3 consists of 14 residues. The CDR3 nucleotides read TGTGCCAGCAGCTTCCGCGGGGGTTACAATGAGCAGTTCTTC. Its protein product is CASSFRGGYNEQFF.

V usage is TRBV9 and J usage is TRBJ1-4; D unresolved. The CDR3 loop spans 15 amino acids. V was pared by 0 bases and J by 8 bases, with 14 bases between. Germline CDR1 and CDR2: SGDLS and YYNGEE. The CDR3 spells CASSVGDLTMEKLFF. CDR3 in DNA: TGTGCCAGCAGCGTAGGAGACTTGACTATGGAAAAACTGTTTTTT.

The genes are TRBV18 and TRBJ1-1; D uncertain. V lost 3 bases and J 4 bases, leaving 12 bases between the germline ends. The CDR3 totals 14 residues. CDR1 KGHSH and CDR2 LQKENI come from the germline V gene. CDR3 in amino acids: CASSPGPRGTEAFF. CDR3 coding DNA: TGTGCCAGCTCACCTGGACCGCGGGGCACTGAAGCTTTCTTT. Supplemented by reference TRBV18 and TRBJ1-1, the full variable domain reads NAGVMQNPRHLVRRRGQEARLRCSPMKGHSHVYWYRQLPEEGLKFMVYLQKENIIDESGMPKERFSAEFPKEGPSILRIQQVVRGDSAAYFCASSPGPRGTEAFFGQGTRLTVV.

The rearrangement uses TRBV29-1 and TRBJ2-1; a possible D gene is TRBD2 (5 bases). CDR1 is SQVTM, CDR2 ANQGSEA, per germline. V lost 4 bases and J lost 4, with 11 bases in between. The CDR3 consists of 13 residues. The CDR3 bases are TGCAGCGTTGTGTTAGCGCCTTACAATGAGCAGTTCTTC. Translated: CSVVLAPYNEQFF.

This clone has more than one count but fewer than ten. This chain links TRBV2 with TRBJ1-3; D might be TRBD1 (5 bases). Trimming pared 8 bases from V and 4 bases from J, leaving 9 bases between. The germline CDR1 and CDR2 sequences are SNHLY and FYNNEI. CDR3 length: 12 amino acids. DNA for the CDR3: TGTGCCAGCGGCGACAGCGGAAACACCATATATTTT. Translated: CASGDSGNTIYF.

The rearrangement uses TRBV7-3 and TRBJ2-1; tentatively, D is TRBD2 (5 bases). This CDR3 contains 12 residues. Germline V CDR1 and CDR2: SGHTA, FQGTGA. Trimming removed 5 bases from V and 6 bases from J, with 8 bases in between. For the CDR3, the DNA is TGTGCCAGCAGCCCCGGAGGCAATGAGCAGTTCTTC. This codes for CASSPGGNEQFF.

The rearrangement links TRBV9 to TRBJ2-2, with TRBD1 matching 10 bases. The V and J ends lost 0 bases and 1 base, in that order; junction bases with no gene match: 3. The V gene's germline CDR1 is SGDLS and CDR2 YYNGEE. This CDR3 has 17 amino acids. CDR3 nucleotides: TGTGCCAGCAGCGTAGGCGGGACAGGGGTGAACACCGGGGAGCTGTTTTTT. Translating it yields CASSVGGTGVNTGELFF.

The chain links TRBV27 to TRBJ2-1; 7 bases line up with TRBD2. The CDR3 contains 14 residues. The germline CDR1 and CDR2 sequences are MNHEY and SMNVEV (reference sequence). The V gene end was trimmed by 5 bases and the J gene end by 3 bases; junction bases not matched to a gene: 4. The DNA for the CDR3 is TGTGCCAGCAGTCCCAGCGGGGACTACAATGAGCAGTTCTTC. Amino acid sequence: CASSPSGDYNEQFF.

This clone came up once. This chain links TRBV5-6 with TRBJ2-3; 8 bases map to TRBD2. The CDR3 sequence is 16 residues long. V lost 3 bases and J lost 4; bases outside the gene matches: 10. Germline V gene data show CDR1 as SGHDT and CDR2 as YYEEEE. Here the CDR3 DNA reads TGTGCCAGCAGCTCTTTTGGCGGGGGGCGCTCAGATACGCAGTATTTT. Residues: CASSSFGGGRSDTQYF. Using reference TRBV5-6 and TRBJ2-3 for the parts outside the CDR3, the full variable domain is DAGVTQSPTHLIKTRGQQVTLRCSPKSGHDTVSWYQQALGQGPQFIFQYYEEEERQRGNFPDRFSGHQFPNYSSELNVNALLLGDSALYLCASSSFGGGRSDTQYFGPGTRLTVL.

V is TRBV7-2 and J is TRBJ2-7; perhaps TRBD1 as D (5 bases). This CDR3 has 14 residues. CDR1 is SGHTA and CDR2 is FQGNSA in the germline V gene. Trimming removed 8 bases at V and 3 bases at J, with 17 bases between. The CDR3 nucleotides read TGTGCCAGCGGCAAATCGACAGAAGTCTACGAGCAGTACTTC. Protein: CASGKSTEVYEQYF.

This chain connects TRBV5-6 to TRBJ1-1; D not resolved. The CDR3 has 14 residues. V lost 7 bases and J lost 4, with 17 bases in between. Looked up from germline, CDR1 is SGHDT and CDR2 is YYEEEE. DNA of the CDR3: TGTGCCAGCGGCGTCGACTGGGGTGGCACTGAAGCTTTCTTT. It is translated as CASGVDWGGTEAFF.

The J gene is TRBJ1-5, the V gene TRBV28, with a possible D match to TRBD1 (6 bases). This CDR3 region has 15 residues. Trimming cost V 10 bases and J 5 bases, with 21 bases left between them. Per germline, CDR1 MDHEN and CDR2 SYDVKM. The CDR3 sequence is CATLVGGGTYQPQHF. CDR3 nucleotides: TGTGCCACCCTCGTGGGGGGTGGGACATATCAGCCCCAGCATTTT.

This chain connects TRBV6-1 to TRBJ1-2; D is unclear. Trimming cost V 6 bases and J 4 bases, with 12 bases left between them. Germline V CDR1 and CDR2: MNHNS, SASEGT. CDR3 length: 13 amino acids. The CDR3 DNA sequence: TGTGCCAGCAGCGCCGGGCAGGTCTATGGCTACACCTTC. Translation gives CASSAGQVYGYTF.